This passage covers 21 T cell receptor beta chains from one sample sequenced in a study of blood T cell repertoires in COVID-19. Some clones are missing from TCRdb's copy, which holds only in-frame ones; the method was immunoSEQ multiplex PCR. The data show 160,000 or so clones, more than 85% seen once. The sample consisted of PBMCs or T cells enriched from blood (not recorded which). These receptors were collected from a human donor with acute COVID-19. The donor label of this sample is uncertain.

CDR3 amino acids: CASSPDSNYGYTF. CDR3 DNA: TGTGCCAGCAGTCCGGACAGTAACTATGGCTACACCTTC. The chain carries TRBV6-5 and TRBJ1-2, with D maybe TRBD1 (6 bases). Germline V gives CDR1 MNHEY, CDR2 SVGAGI. CDR3 length: 13 residues. V shed 5 bases and J shed 1 base, with 8 bases lying between them.

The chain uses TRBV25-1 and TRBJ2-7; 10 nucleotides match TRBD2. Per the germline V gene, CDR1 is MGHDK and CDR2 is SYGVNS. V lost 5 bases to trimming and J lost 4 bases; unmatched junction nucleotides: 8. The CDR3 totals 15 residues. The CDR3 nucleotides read TGTGCCAGCAGTCGACTAGCGGGTCTCCTATACGAGCAGTACTTC. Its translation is CASSRLAGLLYEQYF.

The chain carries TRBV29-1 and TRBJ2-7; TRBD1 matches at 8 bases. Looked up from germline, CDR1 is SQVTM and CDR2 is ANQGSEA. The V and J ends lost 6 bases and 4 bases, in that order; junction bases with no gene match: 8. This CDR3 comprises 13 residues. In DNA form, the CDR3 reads TGCAGCGTGCGGGACAGGCCCGGGTACGAGCAGTACTTC. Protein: CSVRDRPGYEQYF.

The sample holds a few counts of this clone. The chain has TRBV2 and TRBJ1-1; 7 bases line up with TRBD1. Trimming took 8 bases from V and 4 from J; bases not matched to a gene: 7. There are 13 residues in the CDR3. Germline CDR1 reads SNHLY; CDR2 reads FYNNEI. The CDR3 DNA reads TGTGCCAGCGGGACCTACAGGGGCACTGAAGCTTTCTTT. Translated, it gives CASGTYRGTEAFF.

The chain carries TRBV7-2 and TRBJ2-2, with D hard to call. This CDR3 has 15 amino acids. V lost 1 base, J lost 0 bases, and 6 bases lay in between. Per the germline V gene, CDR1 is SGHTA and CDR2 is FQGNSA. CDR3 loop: CASSLGQPNTGELFF. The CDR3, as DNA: TGTGCCAGCAGCTTAGGGCAACCGAACACCGGGGAGCTGTTTTTT.

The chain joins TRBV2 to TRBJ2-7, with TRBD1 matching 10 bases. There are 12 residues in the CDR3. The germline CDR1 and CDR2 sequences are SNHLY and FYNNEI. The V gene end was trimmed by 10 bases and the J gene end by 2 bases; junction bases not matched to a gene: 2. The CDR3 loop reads CAIGTGAYEQYF. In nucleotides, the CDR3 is TGTGCCATTGGGACAGGGGCCTACGAGCAGTACTTC.

CDR3 DNA: TGTGCCAGCAGCTTCAGGCAGGGAGGCAATGAAAAACTGTTTTTT. This translates into CASSFRQGGNEKLFF. The rearrangement uses TRBV7-2 and TRBJ1-4; D perhaps matches TRBD1 (5 bases). The CDR3 covers 15 residues. The V and J ends lost 3 bases and 5 bases respectively, with 13 bases between them. Germline V CDR1 and CDR2: SGHTA, FQGNSA.

CDR3 region: CASSLADGELFF. The DNA of the CDR3 is TGTGCCAGTAGTCTGGCCGACGGGGAGCTGTTTTTT. The chain recombines TRBV19 with TRBJ2-2; no definite D call. Trimming cost V 5 bases and J 7 bases, with 8 bases left between them. The CDR3 is 12 residues long. Germline CDR1 reads LNHDA; CDR2 reads SQIVND (reference sequence). Supplemented by reference TRBV19 and TRBJ2-2, the full variable domain reads DGGITQSPKYLFRKEGQNVTLSCEQNLNHDAMYWYRQDPGQGLRLIYYSQIVNDFQKGDIAEGYSVSREKKESFPLTVTSAQKNPTAFYLCASSLADGELFFGEGSRLTVL.

The CDR3 reads CASSPQDRDREQYF. The CDR3 DNA follows: TGTGCCAGCTCACCACAGGACAGGGACCGCGAGCAGTACTTC. V is TRBV18 and J is TRBJ2-7; 8 positions agree with TRBD1. Germline assignment: CDR1 KGHSH and CDR2 LQKENI. This CDR3 spans 14 amino acids. V was clipped by 1 base and J by 6 bases; unmatched bases: 5.

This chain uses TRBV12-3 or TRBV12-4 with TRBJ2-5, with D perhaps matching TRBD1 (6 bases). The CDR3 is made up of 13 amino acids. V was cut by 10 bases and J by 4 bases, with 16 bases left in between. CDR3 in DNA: TGTGCCACCGCCCTAAGAGGGGGAGAGACCCAGTACTTC. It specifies CATALRGGETQYF.

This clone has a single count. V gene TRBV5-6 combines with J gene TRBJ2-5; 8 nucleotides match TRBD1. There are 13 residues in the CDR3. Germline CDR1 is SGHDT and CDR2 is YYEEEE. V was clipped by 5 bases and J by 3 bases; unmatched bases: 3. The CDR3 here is CASSSTGEETQYF. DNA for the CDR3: TGTGCCAGCAGTTCGACAGGGGAAGAGACCCAGTACTTC. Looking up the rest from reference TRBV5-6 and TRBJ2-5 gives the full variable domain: DAGVTQSPTHLIKTRGQQVTLRCSPKSGHDTVSWYQQALGQGPQFIFQYYEEEERQRGNFPDRFSGHQFPNYSSELNVNALLLGDSALYLCASSSTGEETQYFGPGTRLLVL.

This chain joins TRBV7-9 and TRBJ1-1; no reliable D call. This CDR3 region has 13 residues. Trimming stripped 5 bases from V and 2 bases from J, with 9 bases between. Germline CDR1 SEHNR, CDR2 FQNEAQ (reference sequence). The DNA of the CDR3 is TGTGCCAGCAGCCCAAGCATCAACACTGAAGCTTTCTTT. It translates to CASSPSINTEAFF.

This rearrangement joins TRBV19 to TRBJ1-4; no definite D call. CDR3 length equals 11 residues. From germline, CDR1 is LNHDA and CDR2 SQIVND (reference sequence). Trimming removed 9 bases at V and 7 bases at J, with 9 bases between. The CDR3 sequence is CASTFSEKLFF. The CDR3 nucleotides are TGTGCCAGCACATTCAGTGAAAAACTGTTTTTT.

The CDR3 region has the DNA TGTGCCAGCAGCAACTTACAGGGCGGAGGCACTGAAGCTTTCTTT. Protein: CASSNLQGGGTEAFF. The J gene is TRBJ1-1, the V gene TRBV7-2, with D possibly TRBD1 on 6 matching bases. Trimming left V 5 bases short and J 4 bases short, with 17 bases between. Per germline, CDR1 SGHTA and CDR2 FQGNSA. This CDR3 has 15 residues.

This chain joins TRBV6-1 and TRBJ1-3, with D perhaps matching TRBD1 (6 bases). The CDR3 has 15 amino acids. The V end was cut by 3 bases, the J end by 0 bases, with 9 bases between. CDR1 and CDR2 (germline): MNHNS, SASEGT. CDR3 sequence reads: CASSDQGHSGNTIYF. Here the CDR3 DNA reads TGTGCCAGCAGTGACCAGGGGCACTCTGGAAACACCATATATTTT.

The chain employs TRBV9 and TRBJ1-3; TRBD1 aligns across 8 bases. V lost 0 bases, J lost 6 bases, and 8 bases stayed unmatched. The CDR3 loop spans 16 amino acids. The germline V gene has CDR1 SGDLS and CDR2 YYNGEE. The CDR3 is CASSVEGQGAKNTIYF. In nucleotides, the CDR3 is TGTGCCAGCAGCGTAGAAGGGCAGGGGGCGAAAAACACCATATATTTT.

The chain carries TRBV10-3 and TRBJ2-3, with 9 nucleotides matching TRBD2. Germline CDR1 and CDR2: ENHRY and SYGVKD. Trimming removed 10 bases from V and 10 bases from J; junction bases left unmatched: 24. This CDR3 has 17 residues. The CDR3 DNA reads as TGTGCCACCGGCTCCTATCAGGGGCGGGGGGGCTCCGAAGCGCAGTATTTT. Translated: CATGSYQGRGGSEAQYF.

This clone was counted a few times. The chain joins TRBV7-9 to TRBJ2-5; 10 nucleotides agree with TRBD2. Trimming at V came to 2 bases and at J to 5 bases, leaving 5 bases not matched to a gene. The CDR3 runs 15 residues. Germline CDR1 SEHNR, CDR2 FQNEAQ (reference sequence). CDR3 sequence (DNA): TGTGCCAGCAGCTTAAGGGCTAGCGGGGGTGAGACCCAGTACTTC. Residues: CASSLRASGGETQYF.

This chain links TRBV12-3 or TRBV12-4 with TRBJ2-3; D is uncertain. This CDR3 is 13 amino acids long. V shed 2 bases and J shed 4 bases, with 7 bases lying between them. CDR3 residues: CASSLSVADTQYF. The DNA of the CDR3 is TGTGCCAGCAGTTTATCGGTAGCAGATACGCAGTATTTT.

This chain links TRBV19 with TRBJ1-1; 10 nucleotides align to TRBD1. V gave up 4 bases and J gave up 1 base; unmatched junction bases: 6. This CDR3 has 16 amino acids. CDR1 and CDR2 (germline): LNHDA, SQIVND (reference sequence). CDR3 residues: CASSTRDRGPNTEAFF. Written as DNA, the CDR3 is TGTGCCAGTAGTACTCGGGACAGGGGACCGAACACTGAAGCTTTCTTT.

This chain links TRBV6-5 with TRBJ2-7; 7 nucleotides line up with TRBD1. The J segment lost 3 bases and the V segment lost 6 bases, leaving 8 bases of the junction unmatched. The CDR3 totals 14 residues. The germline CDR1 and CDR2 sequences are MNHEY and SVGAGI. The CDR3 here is CASSHDRVYYEQYF. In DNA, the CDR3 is TGTGCCAGCAGCCACGACAGGGTATACTACGAGCAGTACTTC.